Here is one T cell receptor beta chain with its context. Its antigen remains unknown. The sample is drawn from a study of blood T cells in healthy people across ages. As for the study in general: Roughly one uniquely barcoded beta molecule per two T cells was captured. Study observations and caveats: Diversity figures based on one million T cells were deemed too low. Fewer expanded clones and more diversity marked long-lived versus aged donors.

The CDR3 is 14 residues long. Deletions cut 7 bases from V and 6 bases from J, with 16 bases between. Germline V gene data show CDR1 as MNHNS and CDR2 as SASEGT. A second PCR, run for roughly 7 to 12 cycles, used a sample-barcoded 5' primer plus a J-beta primer mix. TCRdb independently ran MiXCR on the 5' RACE reads; one entry per CDR3 protein. The repertoire holds 750,000 to 950,000 distinct CDR3 sequences, with about 55% as singletons. Caucasian individuals from Russia who were healthy and aged roughly 6 to 90 acted as donors. The clonotype originates from a man older than 75 in good health. This chain joins TRBV6-1 and TRBJ1-5; tentative D call: TRBD1 (6 bases). The material sequenced was blood. CDR3 sequence (DNA): TGTGCCAGCAACTTGGGGGGCGAGGGTCAGCCCCAGCATTTT. The encoded protein is CASNLGGEGQPQHF.